The 29 T cell receptor beta chains below all came from one sample that was sequenced in a study of blood T cell repertoires in COVID-19. Assay used: immunoSEQ multiplex PCR; TCRdb lists only in-frame clones, some missing. Among roughly 270,000 clones listed, roughly 80% were seen once. Sequencing was carried out using PBMCs or T cells enriched from blood (not recorded which). These receptors were obtained from a man aged 35-49 years who had been exposed to COVID-19.

The V call is TRBV10-1, the J call TRBJ2-6; D gene ambiguous. Looked up from germline, CDR1 is WNHNN and CDR2 is SYGVQD (reference sequence). Between the trimmed V and J ends, which lost 4 bases and 12 bases, there was a span of 16 bases. The CDR3 spans 14 residues. This CDR3 is CASSAADSSGVLTF. The CDR3 DNA reads as TGCGCCAGCAGTGCCGCAGACTCTTCGGGCGTCCTGACTTTC.

V is TRBV7-9 and J is TRBJ2-1; maybe TRBD2 (6 bases). V was clipped by 6 bases and J by 10 bases, with 13 bases between them. The CDR3 is 12 amino acids. Per germline, CDR1 SEHNR and CDR2 FQNEAQ (reference sequence). DNA of the CDR3: TGTGCCAGCAGTCGAATGAGCGGGGAGCAGTTCTTC. Its protein is CASSRMSGEQFF.

Comment on this clone: This same CDR3 is encoded by further DNA sequences in the sample. The chain joins TRBV29-1 to TRBJ1-1, with D maybe TRBD1 (5 bases). CDR1 SQVTM and CDR2 ANQGSEA come from the germline V gene. The ends were cut back, 2 bases at V and 4 bases at J, with 11 bases in the middle. The CDR3 spans 13 residues. Here the CDR3 reads CSVERGGSTEAFF. For the CDR3, the DNA is TGCAGCGTTGAACGGGGGGGGAGCACTGAAGCTTTCTTT.

This chain connects TRBV5-1 to TRBJ2-7; 9 nucleotides line up with TRBD2. Germline V gene data show CDR1 as SGHRS and CDR2 as YFSETQ. The length of the CDR3 is 16 residues. Unmatched junction bases numbered 9, after V lost 2 bases and J lost 3 bases. The CDR3 spells CASSLVFLAGYYEQYF. The DNA of the CDR3 is TGCGCCAGCAGCTTAGTTTTTCTAGCGGGATACTACGAGCAGTACTTC.

The chain couples TRBV24-1 to TRBJ2-1, with TRBD1 as a possible D gene (5 bases). There are 13 residues in the CDR3. The germline CDR1 and CDR2 sequences are KGHDR and SFDVKD. V lost 8 bases, J lost 10 bases, and 17 bases lay in between. CDR3 protein: CATNGPGRQEQFF. In nucleotides, the CDR3 is TGTGCCACCAACGGACCCGGTCGACAGGAGCAGTTCTTC.

The chain combines TRBV19 with TRBJ2-2, with TRBD2 matching over 11 bases. The length of the CDR3 is 18 residues. Germline V gene data show CDR1 as LNHDA and CDR2 as SQIVND (reference sequence). The junction had 13 bases not matched to a gene; V was cut back by 5 bases and J by 5 bases. Here the CDR3 reads CASSLKQRLAGTTGELFF. As DNA, the CDR3 is TGTGCCAGTAGTCTGAAACAACGACTAGCGGGAACGACCGGGGAGCTGTTTTTT.

The chain couples TRBV28 to TRBJ1-5; D ambiguous. Trimming left V 2 bases short and J 11 bases short, with 10 bases between. Germline V gene sequence: CDR1 MDHEN, CDR2 SYDVKM. There are 12 residues in the CDR3. As DNA, the CDR3 is TGTGCCAGCAGTTTAGAGGCCTCGGCCCAGCATTTT. This sequence encodes CASSLEASAQHF.

This clone came up a few times. V and J are TRBV7-8 and TRBJ2-7; the match to TRBD1 covers 9 bases. The CDR3 consists of 14 residues. Germline assignment: CDR1 SGHVS and CDR2 FQNEAQ. The V gene end was trimmed by 5 bases and the J gene end by 4 bases; junction bases not matched to a gene: 6. As DNA, the CDR3 is TGTGCCAGCAGCATCCGGGACAGGGTTTACGAGCAGTACTTC. Its translation: CASSIRDRVYEQYF.

The gene calls are TRBV5-1 and TRBJ1-1; 8 bases are shared with TRBD1. The CDR3 sequence is 12 residues long. CDR1 is SGHRS, CDR2 YFSETQ, per germline. J gave up 10 bases and V 6 bases, and 8 bases lay outside the gene matches. The CDR3 loop reads CASILDRAPAFF. In DNA form, the CDR3 reads TGCGCCAGCATCCTGGACAGGGCCCCAGCTTTCTTT.

The chain employs TRBV7-9 and TRBJ2-2; the match to TRBD1 covers 9 bases. V lost 5 bases, J lost 4 bases, and 14 bases stayed unmatched. Per germline, CDR1 SEHNR and CDR2 FQNEAQ (reference sequence). The CDR3 runs 18 residues. CDR3 nucleotides: TGTGCCAGCAGCCCCATTTACGGGACAGGGTATGGCACCGGGGAGCTGTTTTTT. Its protein is CASSPIYGTGYGTGELFF.

The chain has TRBV15 and TRBJ1-3; D ambiguous. The length of the CDR3 is 17 residues. Trimming left V 0 bases short and J 0 bases short, with 12 bases between. Germline CDR1 reads LNHNV; CDR2 reads YYDKDF (reference sequence). The CDR3 region has the DNA TGTGCCACCAGCAGAGACCTCGGACTGAACTCTGGAAACACCATATATTTT. Translation gives CATSRDLGLNSGNTIYF.

V and J are TRBV2 and TRBJ1-4; TRBD1 might be the D (5 bases). The CDR3 length is 15 residues. Germline CDR1 SNHLY, CDR2 FYNNEI. Trimming took off 10 bases at V and 4 bases at J, with 19 bases between the two ends. The CDR3 is CAILPGSQRNEKLFF. In DNA form, the CDR3 reads TGTGCCATCCTCCCAGGGTCACAGCGTAATGAAAAACTGTTTTTT.

This chain uses TRBV30 with TRBJ1-4; D not certain. V lost 3 bases and J lost 8, with 19 bases in between. Germline V gives CDR1 GTSNPN, CDR2 SVGIG (reference sequence). The CDR3 has 15 residues. This CDR3 is CAWSDGKGSAEKLFF. In nucleotides, the CDR3 is TGTGCCTGGAGCGACGGGAAGGGCTCAGCCGAAAAACTGTTTTTT.

The chain employs TRBV5-8 and TRBJ1-3; D ambiguous. The CDR3 totals 18 residues. Trimming took off 4 bases at V and 4 bases at J, with 24 bases between the two ends. Germline V CDR1 and CDR2: SGHTS, YDEGEE. The CDR3 nucleotides are TGTGCCAGCAGCCACGATAAGGGAGTACGTGTATTGGGAAACACCATATATTTT. This codes for CASSHDKGVRVLGNTIYF. Looking up the rest from reference TRBV5-8 and TRBJ1-3 gives the full variable domain: EAGVTQSPTHLIKTRGQQATLRCSPISGHTSVYWYQQALGLGLQFLLWYDEGEERNRGNFPPRFSGRQFPNYSSELNVNALELEDSALYLCASSHDKGVRVLGNTIYFGEGSWLTVV.

The DNA for the CDR3 is TGTGCCAGTAGTATAAGGCCGCGGGGCACTGAAGCTTTCTTT. Residues: CASSIRPRGTEAFF. This rearrangement joins TRBV19 to TRBJ1-1, with unresolved D. Germline CDR1 and CDR2: LNHDA and SQIVND (reference sequence). Trimming pared 2 bases from V and 4 bases from J, leaving 11 bases between. This CDR3 has 14 residues.

CDR3 DNA: TGTGCCAGCAGAACTAGCGGTGAGCAGTTCTTC. Its translation: CASRTSGEQFF. The V and J genes are TRBV6-5 and TRBJ2-1; 8 bases agree with TRBD2. The J segment lost 9 bases and the V segment lost 6 bases, leaving 1 base of the junction unmatched. The CDR3 loop spans 11 amino acids. The germline gives CDR1 MNHEY, CDR2 SVGAGI.

V and J are TRBV18 and TRBJ2-5; unclear D gene. This CDR3 spans 15 amino acids. Deletions cut 3 bases from V and 2 bases from J, with 13 bases between. CDR1 and CDR2 (germline): KGHSH, LQKENI. In DNA form, the CDR3 reads TGTGCCAGCTCACCCACCAACCCCAGACAAGAGACCCAGTACTTC. This gives the protein CASSPTNPRQETQYF.

This rearrangement joins TRBV27 to TRBJ1-1, with D perhaps TRBD1 (6 bases). Trimming left V 1 base short and J 2 bases short, with 11 bases between. This CDR3 has 15 amino acids. CDR1 and CDR2 (germline): MNHEY, SMNVEV (reference sequence). The CDR3 loop is CASSLFPQGNTEAFF. CDR3 in DNA: TGTGCCAGCAGTTTATTCCCACAGGGTAACACTGAAGCTTTCTTT.

The gene calls are TRBV5-1 and TRBJ1-6; 7 nucleotides line up with TRBD1. This CDR3 comprises 15 residues. In germline, CDR1 is SGHRS, CDR2 YFSETQ. Germline trimming cut 2 bases from V and 6 bases from J; bases unmatched to any gene: 5. The CDR3 coding sequence is TGCGCCAGCAGCTTTGACAGGGCAATTAATTCACCCCTCCACTTT. It is translated as CASSFDRAINSPLHF.

This clone was detected once. This chain connects TRBV11-2 to TRBJ1-3; no firm D call. Trimming stripped 5 bases from V and 6 bases from J, with 20 bases between. Germline CDR1 SGHAT, CDR2 FQNNGV. CDR3 size: 16 residues. Here the CDR3 reads CASSPGPARYQNTIYF. CDR3 nucleotide sequence: TGTGCCAGCAGCCCAGGCCCGGCCAGGTACCAAAACACCATATATTTT.

The chain is built from TRBV5-4 and TRBJ2-5, with TRBD2 matching 8 bases. Germline loops: CDR1 SGHNT, CDR2 YYREEE (reference sequence). The CDR3 covers 14 residues. With V trimmed by 2 bases and J by 4 bases, 4 bases remained unmatched. The CDR3 sequence: CASSFAGRVETQYF. In DNA form, the CDR3 reads TGTGCCAGCAGCTTTGCCGGGAGGGTAGAGACCCAGTACTTC.

The V and J genes are TRBV24-1 and TRBJ2-7; 13 bases match TRBD2. Trimming cost V 9 bases and J 4 bases; bases outside gene matches: 5. The CDR3 runs 14 residues. Germline V gives CDR1 KGHDR, CDR2 SFDVKD. This CDR3 reads CATETSGRFYEQYF. In DNA form, the CDR3 reads TGTGCCACCGAGACTAGCGGGAGGTTTTACGAGCAGTACTTC.

The chain recombines TRBV2 with TRBJ2-7; D gene unclear. The CDR3 is 13 residues long. V lost 5 bases, J lost 0 bases, and 8 bases lay in between. The germline V gene encodes CDR1 SNHLY and CDR2 FYNNEI. For the CDR3, the DNA is TGTGCCAGCAGTCCTAGTAACTCCTACGAGCAGTACTTC. This translates into CASSPSNSYEQYF.

J is TRBJ2-2 and V is TRBV10-1; D gene ambiguous. CDR1 is WNHNN, CDR2 SYGVQD, per germline (reference sequence). The CDR3 is 15 residues long. V lost 6 bases to trimming and J lost 6 bases, with 17 bases between them. CDR3 in DNA: TGCGCCAGCAGGGAATCGACATTCGGCTCCGGGGAGCTGTTTTTT. This encodes CASRESTFGSGELFF.

This chain links TRBV15 with TRBJ1-3; the D is unclear. V lost 5 bases and J lost 2, with 13 bases in between. CDR3 size: 15 residues. Looked up from germline, CDR1 is LNHNV and CDR2 is YYDKDF (reference sequence). The CDR3 coding sequence is TGTGCCACCAGCGTAAAGAGTACGGCTGGAAACACCATATATTTT. As protein: CATSVKSTAGNTIYF.

This chain connects TRBV5-6 to TRBJ1-2; D unresolved. CDR3 length: 13 amino acids. CDR1 SGHDT and CDR2 YYEEEE come from the germline V gene. The V end was cut by 1 base, the J end by 7 bases, with 11 bases between. The CDR3 reads CASSLRRSSGYTF. CDR3 in DNA: TGTGCCAGCAGCTTGAGGAGGAGCTCTGGCTACACCTTC. The whole variable domain, remainder taken from reference TRBV5-6 and TRBJ1-2, is DAGVTQSPTHLIKTRGQQVTLRCSPKSGHDTVSWYQQALGQGPQFIFQYYEEEERQRGNFPDRFSGHQFPNYSSELNVNALLLGDSALYLCASSLRRSSGYTFGSGTRLTVV.

This clone came up once. The chain couples TRBV29-1 to TRBJ2-2; no definite D call. The CDR3 totals 14 residues. Trimming took 5 bases from V and 6 from J, leaving 16 bases between them. Germline V lookup: CDR1 SQVTM, CDR2 ANQGSEA. The CDR3 DNA sequence: TGCAGCGTTCCCCTGGTGAGCCCCGCCGGGGAGCTGTTTTTT. Its protein product is CSVPLVSPAGELFF.

The chain links TRBV5-1 to TRBJ2-7; 9 bases agree with TRBD1. In germline, CDR1 is SGHRS, CDR2 YFSETQ. V lost 4 bases, J lost 7 bases, and 15 bases stayed unmatched. There are 16 residues in the CDR3. The CDR3 nucleotides are TGCGCCAGCAGCGCCAAGGATTTTCGGACAGGGGATGAGCAGTACTTC. This gives the protein CASSAKDFRTGDEQYF.

The CDR3 DNA reads as TGTGCCAGCTTCCTTCCACCCAGGGGGGCTTTCTTT. As protein: CASFLPPRGAFF. V gene TRBV28 combines with J gene TRBJ1-1, with 7 bases lining up with TRBD1. Germline V CDR1 and CDR2: MDHEN, SYDVKM. The CDR3 covers 12 residues. V gave up 8 bases and J gave up 11 bases; unmatched junction bases: 11.